Listed below are T cell receptor beta chains from one sample, sequenced in a study of shared clonotypes between healthy human individuals. Assay: immunoSEQ multiplex PCR; the TCRdb copy retains only in-frame clones and omits some. Of 2 million or so clones in the sample, 95% were seen once. Sequenced: naive CD4+ T cells sorted from blood. These receptor sequences come from a man aged 18 to 29 in good health. Each CDR3 is given with its conserved first and last residue. The order of the fields is J gene, V gene, CDR3 length, D gene, CDR3 DNA, CDR3 protein. The D gene is left open where the match is weak.

j_call: TRBJ1-1
v_call: TRBV7-2
cdr3_length: 13
d_call: NA
cdr3_nt: TGTGCCAGCAGCTGGGAGCGTAACACTGAAGCTTTCTTT
cdr3_aa: CASSWERNTEAFF

j_call: TRBJ1-2
v_call: TRBV9
cdr3_length: 15
d_call: NA
cdr3_nt: TGTGCCAGCAGCCCGAGGCCGGGTTTTAATTATGGCTACACCTTC
cdr3_aa: CASSPRPGFNYGYTF

j_call: TRBJ1-5
v_call: TRBV18
cdr3_length: 14
d_call: NA
cdr3_nt: TGTGCCAGCTCGACCGAATCGGCGCTCGTGGCCCAGCATTTT
cdr3_aa: CASSTESALVAQHF

j_call: TRBJ2-7
v_call: TRBV5-8
cdr3_length: 11
d_call: NA
cdr3_nt: TGTGCCAGCAGCCCTGGGCAGGGGCAGTACTTC
cdr3_aa: CASSPGQGQYF

j_call: TRBJ2-7
v_call: TRBV18
cdr3_length: 14
d_call: NA
cdr3_nt: TGTGCCAGCTCACCTGACTCAGGGGCCTACGAGCAGTACTTC
cdr3_aa: CASSPDSGAYEQYF

j_call: TRBJ2-7
v_call: TRBV5-6
cdr3_length: 14
d_call: NA
cdr3_nt: TGTGCCAGCAGCTTTTTTCTCCGTCGTGTGGAGCAGTACTTC
cdr3_aa: CASSFFLRRVEQYF

j_call: TRBJ2-7
v_call: TRBV4-3
cdr3_length: 16
d_call: NA
cdr3_nt: TGCGCCAGCAGCCAAGATCTCCAGGGCAACTCCTACGAGCAGTACTTC
cdr3_aa: CASSQDLQGNSYEQYF

j_call: TRBJ2-7
v_call: TRBV5-1
cdr3_length: 13
d_call: NA
cdr3_nt: TGCGCCAGCAGCTTCTATTCATCCTACGAGCAGTACTTC
cdr3_aa: CASSFYSSYEQYF

j_call: TRBJ2-6
v_call: TRBV7-2
cdr3_length: 15
d_call: NA
cdr3_nt: TGTGCCAGCAGCCCCAACCCGGCGGGGGCCAACGTCCTGACTTTC
cdr3_aa: CASSPNPAGANVLTF

j_call: TRBJ1-1
v_call: TRBV4-1
cdr3_length: 12
d_call: TRBD1
cdr3_nt: TGCGCCAGCAGCCCACAGGGGTCTGAAGCTTTCTTT
cdr3_aa: CASSPQGSEAFF